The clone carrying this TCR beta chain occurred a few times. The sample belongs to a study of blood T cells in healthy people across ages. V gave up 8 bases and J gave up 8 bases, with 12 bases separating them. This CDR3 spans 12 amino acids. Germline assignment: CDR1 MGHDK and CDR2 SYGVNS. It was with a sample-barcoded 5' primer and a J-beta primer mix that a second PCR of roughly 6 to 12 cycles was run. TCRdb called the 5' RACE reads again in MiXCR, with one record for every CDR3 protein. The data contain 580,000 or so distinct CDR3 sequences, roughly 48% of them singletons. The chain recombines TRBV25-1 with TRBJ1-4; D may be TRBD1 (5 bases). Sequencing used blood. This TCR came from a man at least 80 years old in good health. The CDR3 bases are TGTGCCAGCCAGACAGCGGGGGAAAAACTGTTTTTT. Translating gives CASQTAGEKLFF.